The source of this T cell receptor beta chain is a study of human T cells and chemical hapten exposure. Study-wide context: Each week of the roughly 23-week study, patients had diphenylcyclopropenone applied to the scalp.

TCRdb ran MiXCR on the RACE reads and lists one entry per CDR3 protein. The table lists fewer than 300,000 distinct CDR3 sequences, around 7.3% of them singletons, with 1.2% in the top ten. This clonotype was seen many times. Indicated time point: pre-sensitization, week 0. Treatment reported: therapeutic diphenylcyclopropenone sensitization with weekly scalp DPC. Germline CDR1 is MNHEY and CDR2 is SVGAGI. The CDR3 has 14 amino acids. Trimming took 0 bases from V and 4 from J, leaving 7 bases between them. This chain connects TRBV6-5 to TRBJ2-1; D gene unclear. This clonotype was sampled from a young man with alopecia areata. Some clones in this sample may be carry-over from other donors' samples. The sequencing here drew on whole blood, taken in connection with sensitization to the hapten diphenylcyclopropenone (DPC). CDR3 coding DNA: TGTGCCAGCAGTTACTCTACCGGATACAATGAGCAGTTCTTC. It codes for CASSYSTGYNEQFF.